Below, 20 T cell receptor beta chains from the same sample are listed, as sequenced in a study of T cell responses to AZD1222 COVID-19 vaccine. Only in-frame clones appear in the TCRdb table, and some are missing; sequencing was by immunoSEQ multiplex PCR. The sample has under 150,000 clones, over 90% seen once. The sequencing here drew on peripheral blood, taken on day 0 of AZD1222 vaccination. The receptors were sampled from an adult in good health.

The chain joins TRBV7-2 to TRBJ1-6; D call uncertain. V dropped 5 bases and J dropped 7 bases, with 12 bases sitting between them. The CDR3 loop spans 14 amino acids. Germline CDR1 is SGHTA and CDR2 is FQGNSA. The CDR3 protein is CASSPPGPNSPLHF. CDR3 in DNA: TGTGCCAGCAGCCCCCCAGGACCAAATTCACCCCTCCACTTT.

This clone was counted a single time. The chain links TRBV27 to TRBJ1-2; tentatively, D is TRBD1 (6 bases). V lost 5 bases, J lost 3 bases, and 13 bases lay in between. There are 14 residues in the CDR3. Germline V gene data show CDR1 as MNHEY and CDR2 as SMNVEV (reference sequence). The CDR3 loop reads CASSTYRDDYGYTF. CDR3 coding DNA: TGTGCCAGCAGTACGTACAGGGATGACTATGGCTACACCTTC.

This sequence joins TRBV5-6 and TRBJ2-1, with a tentative D call TRBD1 (5 bases). V gave up 3 bases and J gave up 0 bases, with 10 bases separating them. The CDR3 has 15 residues. The germline V gene encodes CDR1 SGHDT and CDR2 YYEEEE. CDR3 sequence: CASSSDSSSYNEQFF. CDR3 coding DNA: TGTGCCAGCAGCTCAGACAGTAGCTCCTACAATGAGCAGTTCTTC.

In nucleotides, the CDR3 is TGTGCCAGCAGTTACCTGGGAACTGAAGCTTTCTTT. It codes for CASSYLGTEAFF. The chain carries TRBV6-5 and TRBJ1-1, with D hard to call. The length of the CDR3 is 12 residues. With 2 bases removed from V and 5 bases from J, the gap between germline ends came to 6 bases. Germline V CDR1 and CDR2: MNHEY, SVGAGI.

The chain recombines TRBV27 with TRBJ1-4; D unclear. CDR3 length: 17 amino acids. V gave up 1 base and J gave up 0 bases, with 12 bases separating them. Germline CDR1 is MNHEY and CDR2 is SMNVEV (reference sequence). CDR3 residues: CASSLYAQLATNEKLFF. The CDR3 nucleotides are TGTGCCAGCAGTTTATATGCCCAGCTTGCAACTAATGAAAAACTGTTTTTT.

This clone appeared a single time. V gene TRBV19 combines with J gene TRBJ1-2; D not certain. V lost 5 bases to trimming and J lost 8 bases, with 12 bases between them. Germline CDR1 and CDR2: LNHDA and SQIVND (reference sequence). The CDR3 contains 12 residues. The CDR3, as DNA: TGTGCCAGTAGTCTTCAGAGGGAAGGCTACACCTTC. Translated: CASSLQREGYTF.

This chain connects TRBV6-5 to TRBJ2-1; D perhaps matches TRBD2 (5 bases). Trimming left V 0 bases short and J 10 bases short, with 10 bases between. The CDR3 spans 13 residues. Germline CDR1 reads MNHEY; CDR2 reads SVGAGI. Written as DNA, the CDR3 is TGTGCCAGCAGTTACTCAGGGTCGGGGGAGCAGTTCTTC. This encodes CASSYSGSGEQFF.

This clone was seen a single time. The rearrangement links TRBV10-3 to TRBJ1-2; D may be TRBD1 (5 bases). V shed 4 bases and J shed 0 bases, with 15 bases lying between them. CDR1 is ENHRY, CDR2 SYGVKD, per germline. The CDR3 totals 16 residues. For the CDR3, the DNA is TGTGCCATCAGTGCCCTCGCGGGGCCTCCTAACTATGGCTACACCTTC. It specifies CAISALAGPPNYGYTF.

The chain employs TRBV15 and TRBJ2-2, with a weak D call TRBD1 (6 bases). The CDR3 runs to 18 residues. Germline CDR1 is LNHNV and CDR2 is YYDKDF (reference sequence). With 2 bases removed from V and 3 bases from J, the gap between germline ends came to 19 bases. The CDR3 sequence: CATSRRITGSRYTGELFF. Written as DNA, the CDR3 is TGTGCCACCAGCAGAAGGATAACAGGGTCTCGGTACACCGGGGAGCTGTTTTTT. Full variable domain (remainder filled in from reference TRBV15 and TRBJ2-2): DAMVIQNPRYQVTQFGKPVTLSCSQTLNHNVMYWYQQKSSQAPKLLFHYYDKDFNNEADTPDNFQSRRPNTSFCFLDIRSPGLGDTAMYLCATSRRITGSRYTGELFFGEGSRLTVL.

V and J are TRBV4-1 and TRBJ1-5; tentative D call: TRBD1 (5 bases). This CDR3 region has 18 residues. CDR1 MGHRA and CDR2 YSYEKL come from the germline V gene. V was trimmed by 1 base and J by 0 bases, leaving 16 bases between them. This chain's CDR3 is CASSQVPWNRGSNQPQHF. The CDR3 DNA reads TGCGCCAGCAGCCAAGTTCCTTGGAATAGGGGTAGCAATCAGCCCCAGCATTTT.

The table lists this clone with a count of one. The chain employs TRBV4-1 and TRBJ1-5, with unresolved D. The V and J ends lost 0 bases and 0 bases respectively, with 12 bases between them. Germline CDR1 and CDR2: MGHRA and YSYEKL. CDR3 length: 17 residues. The CDR3 bases are TGCGCCAGCAGCCAAGATTCGACATTGTATAGCAATCAGCCCCAGCATTTT. Protein product: CASSQDSTLYSNQPQHF.

Comment on this clone: The identical CDR3 is also encoded by other nucleotide sequences in the sample. The V gene is TRBV20-1, the J gene TRBJ1-1; D not certain. Trimming pared 3 bases from V and 1 base from J, leaving 0 bases between. CDR3 length equals 10 residues. CDR1 DFQATT and CDR2 SNEGSKA come from the germline V gene (reference sequence). CDR3 sequence reads: CSARNTEAFF. The DNA for the CDR3 is TGCAGTGCTAGGAACACTGAAGCTTTCTTT.

This chain links TRBV11-1 with TRBJ2-1; weak D call: TRBD1 (6 bases). V dropped 7 bases and J dropped 1 base, with 17 bases sitting between them. This CDR3 spans 16 amino acids. Germline CDR1 reads SGHAT; CDR2 reads FQDESV (reference sequence). The CDR3: CASTSTRGSSYNEQFF. The DNA for the CDR3 is TGTGCCAGCACCTCGACCAGGGGTTCTTCCTACAATGAGCAGTTCTTC. Supplemented by reference TRBV11-1 and TRBJ2-1, the full variable domain reads EAEVAQSPRYKITEKSQAVAFWCDPISGHATLYWYRQILGQGPELLVQFQDESVVDDSQLPKDRFSAERLKGVDSTLKIQPAELGDSAMYLCASTSTRGSSYNEQFFGPGTRLTVL.

This clone was found once. The chain is built from TRBV9 and TRBJ1-2, with 8 bases fitting TRBD1. The germline gives CDR1 SGDLS, CDR2 YYNGEE. This CDR3 is built from 14 residues. J lost 8 bases, V lost 6 bases, and 12 bases had no gene match. This chain's CDR3 is CASTPRAGGLGYTF. CDR3 nucleotide sequence: TGTGCCAGCACCCCGAGAGCAGGGGGCTTAGGCTACACCTTC. Supplemented by reference TRBV9 and TRBJ1-2, the full variable domain reads DSGVTQTPKHLITATGQRVTLRCSPRSGDLSVYWYQQSLDQGLQFLIQYYNGEERAKGNILERFSAQQFPDLHSELNLSSLELGDSALYFCASTPRAGGLGYTFGSGTRLTVV.

This sequence joins TRBV10-3 and TRBJ2-1; tentatively, D is TRBD2 (5 bases). The germline V gene encodes CDR1 ENHRY and CDR2 SYGVKD. CDR3 size: 14 residues. Trimming left V 4 bases short and J 5 bases short, with 12 bases between. The CDR3 coding sequence is TGTGCCATCAGTGGCGGGTTTACCCACAATGAGCAGTTCTTC. Protein product: CAISGGFTHNEQFF.

The rearrangement links TRBV19 to TRBJ1-5, with TRBD1 matching over 10 bases. V shed 5 bases, J shed 6 bases, and the junction held 16 bases outside the gene matches. The germline V gene has CDR1 LNHDA and CDR2 SQIVND (reference sequence). The CDR3 contains 18 residues. CDR3 in DNA: TGTGCCAGTAGTTTCCCCCCCGGGACAGGGGAATTGGGTCAGCCCCAGCATTTT. Its translation: CASSFPPGTGELGQPQHF.

The genes are TRBV29-1 and TRBJ2-5; TRBD2 matches at 8 bases. The germline V gene encodes CDR1 SQVTM and CDR2 ANQGSEA. CDR3 length equals 14 residues. V lost 7 bases, J lost 4 bases, and 11 bases stayed unmatched. This chain's CDR3 is CSDSAGARGETQYF. The CDR3 nucleotides are TGCAGCGACTCAGCGGGGGCCCGGGGAGAGACCCAGTACTTC.

The chain combines TRBV19 with TRBJ1-1; D call uncertain. The V gene's germline CDR1 is LNHDA and CDR2 SQIVND (reference sequence). The CDR3 has 12 residues. V was trimmed by 2 bases and J by 4 bases, leaving 5 bases between them. In nucleotides, the CDR3 is TGTGCCAGTAGTATACCTGGCACTGAAGCTTTCTTT. Its protein product is CASSIPGTEAFF.

The chain has TRBV18 and TRBJ1-4; maybe TRBD1 (5 bases). The CDR3 length is 15 residues. Deletions cut 2 bases from V and 0 bases from J, with 7 bases between. Germline assignment: CDR1 KGHSH and CDR2 LQKENI. In DNA form, the CDR3 reads TGTGCCAGCTCACCAGGGGGATCAACTAATGAAAAACTGTTTTTT. Translation: CASSPGGSTNEKLFF.

The CDR3 is CASSFRGHSSNSNQPQHF. The CDR3 DNA sequence: TGTGCCAGTAGTTTCCGAGGACATTCAAGTAATAGCAATCAGCCCCAGCATTTT. The chain carries TRBV19 and TRBJ1-5, with D possibly matching TRBD1 (5 bases). CDR3 length: 18 residues. The V and J ends lost 5 bases and 0 bases respectively, with 20 bases between them. CDR1 and CDR2 (germline): LNHDA, SQIVND (reference sequence). Combining the CDR3 with reference TRBV19 and TRBJ1-5 gives the whole variable domain DGGITQSPKYLFRKEGQNVTLSCEQNLNHDAMYWYRQDPGQGLRLIYYSQIVNDFQKGDIAEGYSVSREKKESFPLTVTSAQKNPTAFYLCASSFRGHSSNSNQPQHFGDGTRLSIL.